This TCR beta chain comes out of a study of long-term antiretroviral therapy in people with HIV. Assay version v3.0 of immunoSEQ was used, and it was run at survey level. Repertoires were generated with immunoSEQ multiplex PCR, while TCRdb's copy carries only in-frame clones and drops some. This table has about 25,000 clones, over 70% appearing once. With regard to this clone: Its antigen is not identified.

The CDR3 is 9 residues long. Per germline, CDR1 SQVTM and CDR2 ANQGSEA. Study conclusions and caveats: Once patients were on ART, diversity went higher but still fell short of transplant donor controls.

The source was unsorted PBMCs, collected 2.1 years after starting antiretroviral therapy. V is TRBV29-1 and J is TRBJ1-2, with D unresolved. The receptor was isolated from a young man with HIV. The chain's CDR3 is CEDLYGYTF. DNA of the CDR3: TGCGAAGACCTCTATGGCTACACCTTC.